Sequencing of this T cell receptor beta chain was carried out in a study of OX40 agonist ivuxolimab in advanced cancers. Regarding the complete study: Ivuxolimab was a fully human IgG2 agonistic monoclonal antibody targeting the costimulatory receptor OX40 (CD134). Intravenous ivuxolimab was administered to patients every 2 weeks at six dose levels: 0.01, 0.1, 0.3, 1.5, 3 and 10 mg/kg. Among the roughly 50 dose-escalation patients, around 19 had hepatocellular carcinoma, roughly 15 melanoma, 9 renal cell carcinoma and 9 head and neck cancer. In the dose-escalation cohort, more than 75% of patients were male, and the mean age was approximately 55 years, with a range of roughly 23 to 85. Prior anti-PD-1, anti-PD-L1 or anti-CTLA-4 therapy was permitted, and checkpoint inhibitors had been received by around 40% of dose-escalation patients. Three dose-escalation patients achieved partial responses, one with hepatocellular carcinoma and two with cutaneous melanoma. The point of sequencing TCRbeta in the periphery was to test whether ivuxolimab changed TCR sequence diversity and drove clonal T-cell expansion. The paper covers the monotherapy dose-escalation part of the phase I ivuxolimab trial, which included N = 52 patients.

The trial excluded patients who had a history of autoimmune disease or who were on systemic immunosuppression. In every dose cohort, peripheral blood was drawn for TCR sequencing at baseline, cycle 4 day 1, and cycle 7 day 1. Samples were obtained from an open-label, multicenter, first-in-human phase I dose-escalation trial of ivuxolimab. The trial enrolled adults with locally advanced or metastatic head and neck squamous cell, hepatocellular, melanoma or renal cell carcinoma. Before TCR sequencing, CD4+ T cells and CD8+ T cells from peripheral blood were sorted into separate populations. To sequence the TCRbeta CDR3 region, genomic DNA was isolated from the sorted cells. The immunoSEQ Assay was used for sequencing of TCRbeta CDR3 regions. TCRdb stores this immuneACCESS table with in-frame sequences only. Part of the clones is absent; in the studies checked, under half of the shortfall reflects unresolved V genes, and no reason is known for the rest. Recorded for this sample are roughly 80,000 clones; almost 85% of them occurred a single time. The ten largest clonotypes hold approximately 0.65% of the sample.

On the study overall, not on this receptor specifically: After ivuxolimab, expanded clones were on average more numerous among CD8+ T cells than among CD4+ T cells. Clonal expansion of both CD4+ and CD8+ blood T cells was observed from baseline to week 6 at doses 0.1 to 3.0 mg/kg. In the 0.1-3.0 mg/kg groups, partial responders had among the lowest normalized peripheral clonal expansion, particularly in CD8+ T cells. Antigen specificity was not determined for the clonally expanded peripheral T cells. Low levels of normalized T-cell clonal expansion were also shown by some nonresponding patients.

With regard to this clone: Its antigen remains undetermined. No clone much larger than this one lies a single base away; base qualities are absent.

V is shortened by 1 base, J by 6 bases, and the region joining them spans 13 bases. The CDR3 covers 15 residues, taking in both the cysteine and the phenylalanine. CDR3 DNA only is kept here, 45 bases in frame from base 1. CDR1 MNHNS and CDR2 SASEGT are derived from the germline V gene. This clonotype was sampled from an adult with an advanced solid tumor such as melanoma, head and neck, liver or kidney cancer. This sequence uses TRBV6-1 and TRBJ1-5; perhaps TRBD1 is the D gene, with 6 bases matching. Sequencing used CD4+ or CD8+ T cells sorted from blood, obtained in a trial of the OX40 agonist ivuxolimab. The CDR3 is CASSEGGALVQPQHF. The nucleotides are TGTGCCAGCAGTGAAGGGGGGGCTTTGGTTCAGCCCCAGCATTTT.